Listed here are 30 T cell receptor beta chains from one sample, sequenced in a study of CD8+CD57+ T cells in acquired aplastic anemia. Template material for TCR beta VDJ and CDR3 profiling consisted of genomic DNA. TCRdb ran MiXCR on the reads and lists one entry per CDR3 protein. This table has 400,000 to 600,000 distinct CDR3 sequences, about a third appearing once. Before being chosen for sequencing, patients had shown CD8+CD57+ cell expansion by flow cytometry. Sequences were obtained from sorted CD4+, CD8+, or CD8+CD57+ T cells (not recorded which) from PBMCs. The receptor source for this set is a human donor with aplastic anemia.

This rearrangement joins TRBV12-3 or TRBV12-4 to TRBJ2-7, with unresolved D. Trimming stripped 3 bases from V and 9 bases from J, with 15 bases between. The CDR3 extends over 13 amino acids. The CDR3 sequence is CASSFILGHGQYF. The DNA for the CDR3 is TGTGCCAGCAGTTTTATATTAGGGCACGGGCAGTACTTC.

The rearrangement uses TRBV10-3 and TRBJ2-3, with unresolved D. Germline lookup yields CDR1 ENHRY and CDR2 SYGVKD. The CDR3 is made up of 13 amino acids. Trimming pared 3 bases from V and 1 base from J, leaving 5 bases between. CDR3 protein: CAISDTGTDTQYF. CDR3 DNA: TGTGCCATCAGTGATACTGGCACAGATACGCAGTATTTT.

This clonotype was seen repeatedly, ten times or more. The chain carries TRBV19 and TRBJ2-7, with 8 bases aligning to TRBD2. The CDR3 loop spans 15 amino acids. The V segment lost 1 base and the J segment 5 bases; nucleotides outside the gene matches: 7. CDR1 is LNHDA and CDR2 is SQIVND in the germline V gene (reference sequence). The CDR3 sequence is CASSIGVTSVHEQYF. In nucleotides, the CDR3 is TGTGCCAGTAGTATAGGTGTGACTAGCGTCCACGAGCAGTACTTC.

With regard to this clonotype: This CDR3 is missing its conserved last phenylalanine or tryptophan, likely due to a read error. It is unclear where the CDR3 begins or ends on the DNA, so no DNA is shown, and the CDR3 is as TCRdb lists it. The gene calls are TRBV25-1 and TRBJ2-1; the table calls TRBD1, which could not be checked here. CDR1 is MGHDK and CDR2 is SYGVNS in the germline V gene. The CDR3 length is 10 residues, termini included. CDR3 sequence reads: CASSGGTGFY.

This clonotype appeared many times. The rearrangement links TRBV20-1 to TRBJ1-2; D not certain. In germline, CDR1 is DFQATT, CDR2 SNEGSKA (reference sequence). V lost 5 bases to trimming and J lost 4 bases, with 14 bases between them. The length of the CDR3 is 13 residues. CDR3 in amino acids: CSAVATETYGYTF. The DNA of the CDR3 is TGCAGTGCTGTAGCGACGGAGACCTATGGCTACACCTTC.

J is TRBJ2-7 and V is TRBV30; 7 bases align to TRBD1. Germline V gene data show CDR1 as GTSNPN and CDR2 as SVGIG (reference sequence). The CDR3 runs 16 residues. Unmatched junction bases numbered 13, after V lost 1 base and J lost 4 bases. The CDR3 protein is CAWSDANRGRGYEQYF. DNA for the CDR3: TGTGCCTGGAGTGACGCTAATAGGGGGCGCGGGTACGAGCAGTACTTC.

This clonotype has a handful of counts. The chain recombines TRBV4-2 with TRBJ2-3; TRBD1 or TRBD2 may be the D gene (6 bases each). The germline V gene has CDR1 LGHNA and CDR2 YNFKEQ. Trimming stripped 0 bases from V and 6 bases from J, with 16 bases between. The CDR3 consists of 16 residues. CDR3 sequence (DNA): TGTGCCAGCAGCCAAGACGGGAGCAGGGGTGGTGATACGCAGTATTTT. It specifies CASSQDGSRGGDTQYF.

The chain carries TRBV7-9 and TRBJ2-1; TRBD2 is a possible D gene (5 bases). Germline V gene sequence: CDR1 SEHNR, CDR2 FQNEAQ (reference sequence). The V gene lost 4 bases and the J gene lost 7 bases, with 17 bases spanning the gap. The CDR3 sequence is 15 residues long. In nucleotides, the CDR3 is TGTGCCAGCAGCTCGCACGATTCGGGGTGGAATGAGCAGTTCTTC. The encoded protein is CASSSHDSGWNEQFF.

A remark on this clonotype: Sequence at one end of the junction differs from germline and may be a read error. CDR3 coding DNA: TGTGCCACCAGTGCCGGACAGGGAATGGACGAACAGTACTTC. Its translation is CATSAGQGMDEQYF. The chain joins TRBV24-1 to TRBJ2-7, with 8 bases fitting TRBD1. This CDR3 contains 14 residues. Germline V lookup: CDR1 KGHDR, CDR2 SFDVKD.

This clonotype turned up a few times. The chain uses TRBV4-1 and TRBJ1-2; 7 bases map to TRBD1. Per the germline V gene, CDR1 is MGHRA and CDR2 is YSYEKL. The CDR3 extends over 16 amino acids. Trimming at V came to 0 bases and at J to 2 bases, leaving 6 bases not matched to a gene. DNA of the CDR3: TGCGCCAGCAGCCAAGATGTTGTGACAGGGAACTATGGCTACACCTTC. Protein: CASSQDVVTGNYGYTF.

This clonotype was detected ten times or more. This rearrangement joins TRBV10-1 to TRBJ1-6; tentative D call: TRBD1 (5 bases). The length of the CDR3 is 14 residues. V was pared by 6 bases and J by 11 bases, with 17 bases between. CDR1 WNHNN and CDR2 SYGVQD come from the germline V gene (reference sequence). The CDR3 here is CASRTVLLSTPLHF. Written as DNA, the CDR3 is TGCGCCAGCAGGACAGTTTTGTTGAGTACACCCCTCCACTTT.

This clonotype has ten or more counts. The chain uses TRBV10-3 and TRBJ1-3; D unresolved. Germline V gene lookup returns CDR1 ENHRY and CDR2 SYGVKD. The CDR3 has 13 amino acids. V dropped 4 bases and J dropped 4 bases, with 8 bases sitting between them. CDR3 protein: CAISADGGNTIYF. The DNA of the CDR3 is TGTGCCATCAGTGCCGATGGGGGAAACACCATATATTTT.

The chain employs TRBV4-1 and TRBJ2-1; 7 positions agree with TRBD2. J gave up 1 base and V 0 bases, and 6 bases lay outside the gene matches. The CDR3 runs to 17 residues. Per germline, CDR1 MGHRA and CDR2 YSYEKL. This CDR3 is CASSQDVAAGSYNEQFF. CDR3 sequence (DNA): TGCGCCAGCAGCCAAGATGTGGCAGCGGGGTCCTACAATGAGCAGTTCTTC.

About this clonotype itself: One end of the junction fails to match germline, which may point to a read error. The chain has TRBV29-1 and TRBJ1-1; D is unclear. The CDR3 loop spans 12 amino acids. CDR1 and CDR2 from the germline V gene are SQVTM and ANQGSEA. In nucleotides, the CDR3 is TGCAGCCCCTTTCGGTGGAACACTGAAACTTTCTTT. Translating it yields CSPFRWNTETFF. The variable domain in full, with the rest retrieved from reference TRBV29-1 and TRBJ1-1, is SAVISQKPSRDICQRGTSLTIQCQVDSQVTMMFWYRQQPGQSLTLIATANQGSEATYESGFVIDKFPISRPNLTFSTLTVSNMSPEDSSIYLCSPFRWNTETFFGQGTRLTVV.

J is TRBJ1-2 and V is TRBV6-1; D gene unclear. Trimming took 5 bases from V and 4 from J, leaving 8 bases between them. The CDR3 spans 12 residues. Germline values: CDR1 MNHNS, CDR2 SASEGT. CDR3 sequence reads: CASSTETYGYTF. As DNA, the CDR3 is TGTGCCAGCAGTACGGAAACCTATGGCTACACCTTC.

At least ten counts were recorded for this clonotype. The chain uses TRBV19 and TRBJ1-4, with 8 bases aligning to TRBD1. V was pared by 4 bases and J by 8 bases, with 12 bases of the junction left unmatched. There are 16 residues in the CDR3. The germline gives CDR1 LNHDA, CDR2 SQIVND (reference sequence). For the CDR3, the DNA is TGTGCCAGTAGTACCCCCAGACAGGGGCGAGACGAAAAACTGTTTTTT. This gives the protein CASSTPRQGRDEKLFF.

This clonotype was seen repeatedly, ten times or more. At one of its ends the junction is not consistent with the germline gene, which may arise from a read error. This CDR3 is CPVAGASTDTQYF. The CDR3 DNA sequence: TGCCCGGTTGCGGGTGCGAGCACAGATACGCAGTATTTT. The chain employs TRBV7-7 and TRBJ2-3, with D possibly being TRBD2 (5 bases). Germline V gene sequence: CDR1 SSHAT, CDR2 FNYEAQ (reference sequence). This CDR3 contains 13 residues.

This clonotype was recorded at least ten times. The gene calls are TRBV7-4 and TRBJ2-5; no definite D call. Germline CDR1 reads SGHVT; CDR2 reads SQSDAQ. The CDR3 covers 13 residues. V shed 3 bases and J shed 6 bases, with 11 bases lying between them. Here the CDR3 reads CASSLIGWKTQYF. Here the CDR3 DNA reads TGTGCCAGCAGCTTGATAGGTTGGAAGACCCAGTACTTC.

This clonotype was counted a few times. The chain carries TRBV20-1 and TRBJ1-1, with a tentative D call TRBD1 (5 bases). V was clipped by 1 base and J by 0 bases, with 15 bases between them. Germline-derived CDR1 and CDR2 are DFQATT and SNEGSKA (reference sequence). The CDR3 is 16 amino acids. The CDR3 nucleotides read TGCAGTGCTAGAGTGGGACCCGAGACCTTGAACACTGAAGCTTTCTTT. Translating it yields CSARVGPETLNTEAFF.

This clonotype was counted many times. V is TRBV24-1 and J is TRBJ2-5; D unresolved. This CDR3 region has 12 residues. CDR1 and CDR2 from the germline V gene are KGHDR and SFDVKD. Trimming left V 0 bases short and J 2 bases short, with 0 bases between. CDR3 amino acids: CATSDLQETQYF. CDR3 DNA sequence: TGTGCCACCAGTGATTTGCAAGAGACCCAGTACTTC.

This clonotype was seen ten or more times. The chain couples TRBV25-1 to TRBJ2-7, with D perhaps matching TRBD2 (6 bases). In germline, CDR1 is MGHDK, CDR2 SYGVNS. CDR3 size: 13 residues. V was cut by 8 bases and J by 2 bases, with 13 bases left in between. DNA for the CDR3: TGTGCCAGCCAAGGGACTGTTCCCTACGAGCAGTACTTC. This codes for CASQGTVPYEQYF.

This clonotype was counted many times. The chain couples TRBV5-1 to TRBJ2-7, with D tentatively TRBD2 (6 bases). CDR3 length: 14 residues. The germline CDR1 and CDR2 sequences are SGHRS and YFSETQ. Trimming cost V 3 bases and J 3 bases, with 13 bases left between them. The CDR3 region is CASSSLGTGYEQYF. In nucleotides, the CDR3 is TGCGCCAGCAGCTCCCTCGGGACTGGCTACGAGCAGTACTTC. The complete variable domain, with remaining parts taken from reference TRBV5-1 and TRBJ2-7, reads KAGVTQTPRYLIKTRGQQVTLSCSPISGHRSVSWYQQTPGQGLQFLFEYFSETQRNKGNFPGRFSGRQFSNSRSEMNVSTLELGDSALYLCASSSLGTGYEQYFGPGTRLTVT.

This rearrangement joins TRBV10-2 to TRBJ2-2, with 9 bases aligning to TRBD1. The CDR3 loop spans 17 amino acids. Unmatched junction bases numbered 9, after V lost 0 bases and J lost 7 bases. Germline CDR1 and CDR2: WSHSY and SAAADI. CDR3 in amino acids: CASSESVGGQGNGELFF. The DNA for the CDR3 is TGCGCCAGCAGTGAGTCCGTCGGGGGACAGGGAAACGGGGAGCTGTTTTTT.

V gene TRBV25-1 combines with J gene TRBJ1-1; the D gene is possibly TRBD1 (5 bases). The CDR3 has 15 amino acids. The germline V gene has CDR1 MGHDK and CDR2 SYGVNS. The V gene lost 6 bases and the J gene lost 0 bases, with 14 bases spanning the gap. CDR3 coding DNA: TGTGCCAGCAGCCCCAAGACAGAGCTGAACACTGAAGCTTTCTTT. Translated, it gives CASSPKTELNTEAFF.

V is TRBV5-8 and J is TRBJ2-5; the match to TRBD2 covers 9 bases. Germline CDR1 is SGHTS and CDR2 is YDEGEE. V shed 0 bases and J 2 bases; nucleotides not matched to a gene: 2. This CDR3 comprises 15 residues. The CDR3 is CASSLGLAVQETQYF. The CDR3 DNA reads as TGTGCCAGCAGCTTGGGACTAGCGGTTCAAGAGACCCAGTACTTC.

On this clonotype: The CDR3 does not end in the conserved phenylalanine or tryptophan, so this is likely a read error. CDR3 protein: CASSQVGGNTIYS. The CDR3 nucleotides read TGTGCCAGCAGCCAAGTGGGTGGAAACACCATATATTCT. The chain joins TRBV14 to TRBJ1-3; the D is unclear. CDR1 is SGHDN and CDR2 is FVKESK in the germline V gene. The CDR3 spans 13 residues. The V gene lost 1 base and the J gene lost 3 bases, with 4 bases spanning the gap.

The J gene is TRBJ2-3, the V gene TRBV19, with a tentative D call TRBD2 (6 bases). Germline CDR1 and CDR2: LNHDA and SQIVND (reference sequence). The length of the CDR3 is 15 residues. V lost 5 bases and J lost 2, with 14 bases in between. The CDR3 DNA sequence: TGTGCCAGTAGTGTCCGGGACTCGCACACAGATACGCAGTATTTT. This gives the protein CASSVRDSHTDTQYF. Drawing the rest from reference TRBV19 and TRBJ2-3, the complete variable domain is DGGITQSPKYLFRKEGQNVTLSCEQNLNHDAMYWYRQDPGQGLRLIYYSQIVNDFQKGDIAEGYSVSREKKESFPLTVTSAQKNPTAFYLCASSVRDSHTDTQYFGPGTRLTVL.

This CDR3 is CSAMSVGIFNYGYTF. The CDR3 region has the DNA TGCAGTGCAATGAGTGTAGGCATCTTTAACTATGGCTACACCTTC. The chain carries TRBV20-1 and TRBJ1-2; unclear D gene. Trimming took off 6 bases at V and 1 base at J, with 18 bases between the two ends. The CDR3 spans 15 residues. Germline V gene sequence: CDR1 DFQATT, CDR2 SNEGSKA (reference sequence).

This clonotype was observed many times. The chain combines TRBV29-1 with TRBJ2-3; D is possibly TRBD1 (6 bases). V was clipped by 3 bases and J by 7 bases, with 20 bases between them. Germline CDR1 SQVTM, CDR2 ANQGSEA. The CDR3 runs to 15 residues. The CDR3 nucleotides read TGCAGCGTTGAGGCAGGGGCACCCTGGATTAATACGCAGTATTTT. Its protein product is CSVEAGAPWINTQYF.

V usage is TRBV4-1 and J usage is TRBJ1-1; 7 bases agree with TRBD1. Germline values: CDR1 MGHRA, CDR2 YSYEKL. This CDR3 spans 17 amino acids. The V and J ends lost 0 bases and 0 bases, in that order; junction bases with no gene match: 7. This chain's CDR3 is CASSQERQGVLNTEAFF. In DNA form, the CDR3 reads TGCGCCAGCAGCCAAGAAAGGCAGGGGGTGTTGAACACTGAAGCTTTCTTT.